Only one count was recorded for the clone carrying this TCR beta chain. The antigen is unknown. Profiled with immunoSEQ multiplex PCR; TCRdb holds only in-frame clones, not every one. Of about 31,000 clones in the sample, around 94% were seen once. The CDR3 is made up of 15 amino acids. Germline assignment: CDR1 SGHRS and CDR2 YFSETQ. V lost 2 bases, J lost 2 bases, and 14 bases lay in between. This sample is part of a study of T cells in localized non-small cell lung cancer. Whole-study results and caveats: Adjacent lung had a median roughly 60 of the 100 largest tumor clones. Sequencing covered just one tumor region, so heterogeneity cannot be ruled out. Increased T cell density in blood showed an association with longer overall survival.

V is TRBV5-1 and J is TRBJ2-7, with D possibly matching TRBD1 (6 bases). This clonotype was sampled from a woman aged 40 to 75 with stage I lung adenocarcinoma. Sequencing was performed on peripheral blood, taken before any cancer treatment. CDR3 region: CASSLITTGTYEQYF. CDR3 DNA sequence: TGCGCCAGCAGCTTAATCACGACAGGAACCTACGAGCAGTACTTC.